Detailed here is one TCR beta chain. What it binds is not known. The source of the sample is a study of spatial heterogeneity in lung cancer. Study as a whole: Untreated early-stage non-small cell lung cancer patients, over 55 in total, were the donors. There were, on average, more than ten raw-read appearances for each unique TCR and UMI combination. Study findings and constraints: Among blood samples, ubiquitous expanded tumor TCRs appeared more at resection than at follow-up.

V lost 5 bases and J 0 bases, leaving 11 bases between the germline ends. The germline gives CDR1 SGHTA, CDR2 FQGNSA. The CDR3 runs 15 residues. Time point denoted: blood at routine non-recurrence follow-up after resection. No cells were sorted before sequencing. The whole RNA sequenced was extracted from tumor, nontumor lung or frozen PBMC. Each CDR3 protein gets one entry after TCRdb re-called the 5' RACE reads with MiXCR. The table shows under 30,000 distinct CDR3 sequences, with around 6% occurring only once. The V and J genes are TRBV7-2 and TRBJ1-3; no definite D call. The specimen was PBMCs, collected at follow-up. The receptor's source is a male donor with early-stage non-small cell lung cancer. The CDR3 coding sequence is TGTGCCAGCAGCCCGGACTACAGCTCTGGAAACACCATATATTTT. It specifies CASSPDYSSGNTIYF.